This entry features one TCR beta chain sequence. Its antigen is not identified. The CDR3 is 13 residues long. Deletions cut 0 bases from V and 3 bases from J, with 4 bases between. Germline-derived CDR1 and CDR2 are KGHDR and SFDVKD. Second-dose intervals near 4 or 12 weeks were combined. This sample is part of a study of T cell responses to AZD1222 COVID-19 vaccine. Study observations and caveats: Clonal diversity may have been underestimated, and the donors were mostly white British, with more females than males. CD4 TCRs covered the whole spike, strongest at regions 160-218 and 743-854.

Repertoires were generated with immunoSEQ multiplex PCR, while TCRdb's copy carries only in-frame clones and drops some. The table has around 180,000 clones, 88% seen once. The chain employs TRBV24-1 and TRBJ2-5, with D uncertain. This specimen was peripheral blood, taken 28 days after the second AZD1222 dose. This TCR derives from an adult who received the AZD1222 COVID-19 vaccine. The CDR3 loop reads CATSDLTEETQYF. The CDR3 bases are TGTGCCACCAGTGATTTGACAGAAGAGACCCAGTACTTC.